These 2 T cell receptor beta chains were all obtained from the same sample, sequenced in a study of OX40 agonist ivuxolimab in advanced cancers. Here immunoSEQ multiplex PCR was the method, and the copy in TCRdb shows in-frame clones only, minus some. Of tens of thousands of clones in the sample, over 80% were seen once. The sequencing used CD4+ or CD8+ T cells sorted from blood, collected in a trial of the OX40 agonist ivuxolimab. These receptors were taken from an adult with an advanced solid tumor such as melanoma, head and neck, liver or kidney cancer.

This chain uses TRBV19 with TRBJ2-1; no firm D call. V lost 5 bases, J lost 4 bases, and 21 bases lay in between. Germline V gene sequence: CDR1 LNHDA, CDR2 SQIVND (reference sequence). The CDR3 is 17 amino acids. CDR3 sequence reads: CASSDVLLSINYNEQFF. The DNA of the CDR3 is TGTGCCAGTAGTGACGTTCTCCTATCAATTAATTACAATGAGCAGTTCTTC.

The chain links TRBV7-8 to TRBJ1-5, with TRBD1 identical over 7 bases. This CDR3 region has 17 residues. CDR1 is SGHVS, CDR2 FQNEAQ, per germline. V shed 5 bases and J 0 bases; nucleotides not matched to a gene: 10. This chain's CDR3 is CASSNRQGGYSNQPQHF. CDR3 nucleotide sequence: TGTGCCAGCAGCAACCGACAGGGAGGGTATAGCAATCAGCCCCAGCATTTT.